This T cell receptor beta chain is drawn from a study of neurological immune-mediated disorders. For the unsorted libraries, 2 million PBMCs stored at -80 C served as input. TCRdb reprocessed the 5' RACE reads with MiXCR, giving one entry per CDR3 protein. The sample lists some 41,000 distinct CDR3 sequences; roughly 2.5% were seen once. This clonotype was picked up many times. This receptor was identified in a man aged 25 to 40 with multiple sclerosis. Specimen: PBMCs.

The CDR3 is CASSYSQTVYTEAFF. The CDR3 DNA sequence: TGTGCCAGCAGTTACTCCCAGACAGTCTACACTGAAGCTTTCTTT. This chain uses TRBV6-5 with TRBJ1-1; the D gene is possibly TRBD1 (5 bases). Germline CDR1 reads MNHEY; CDR2 reads SVGAGI. This CDR3 has 15 amino acids. V was trimmed by 0 bases and J by 3 bases, leaving 11 bases between them.